The 6 T cell receptor beta chains in this list originate from one sample, sequenced in a study of T cells in Graves' hyperthyroidism and ophthalmopathy. Regions amplified from RNA transcripts were the TCR beta CDR3 regions. Primed by the HTBI set, a first-round RT-PCR was run on the TCR CDR3. TCRdb re-called the multiplex PCR reads with MiXCR, one entry per CDR3 protein. The top ten clones hold around 9.6% of a sample with hundreds of thousands of distinct CDR3 sequences, 14% of them seen once. Source material: blood. These receptors were obtained from a woman aged 18-35 years with Graves' hyperthyroidism.

This clonotype was counted many times. This chain links TRBV12-3 or TRBV12-4 with TRBJ1-2, with 8 bases matching TRBD1. V was pared by 10 bases and J by 2 bases, with 15 bases of the junction left unmatched. The CDR3 length is 16 residues. CDR3 nucleotide sequence: TGTGCCATCAATCCCGCTGGACAGGGCGAGAACTATGGCTACACCTTC. It translates to CAINPAGQGENYGYTF.

This chain connects TRBV19 to TRBJ2-2; 7 positions agree with TRBD2. Per the germline V gene, CDR1 is LNHDA and CDR2 is SQIVND (reference sequence). The CDR3 is made up of 15 amino acids. V lost 5 bases and J lost 5; bases outside the gene matches: 8. The CDR3 region is CASSLPRGSTGELFF. In nucleotides, the CDR3 is TGTGCCAGTAGTCTCCCGCGGGGGTCTACCGGGGAGCTGTTTTTT.

The V and J genes are TRBV12-3 or TRBV12-4 and TRBJ1-5; no firm D call. CDR3 length: 15 residues. Trimming shortened V by 4 bases and J by 0 bases, and 10 bases separated the two germline ends. The CDR3 region is CASSSRGSSNQPQHF. The CDR3 region has the DNA TGTGCCAGCAGTTCTCGTGGTAGTAGCAATCAGCCCCAGCATTTT.

This clonotype was counted a few times. Here the CDR3 DNA reads TGCAGTGCTAGAGCTACTGCAGGGAAGGGAATCGAGCAGTACTTC. The encoded protein is CSARATAGKGIEQYF. The chain joins TRBV20-1 to TRBJ2-7; tentatively, D is TRBD1 (5 bases). Per the germline V gene, CDR1 is DFQATT and CDR2 is SNEGSKA (reference sequence). Trimming cost V 1 base and J 6 bases, with 19 bases left between them. This CDR3 region has 15 residues.

This clonotype showed up many times. The chain carries TRBV7-2 and TRBJ1-6; 9 nucleotides match TRBD1. With V trimmed by 5 bases and J by 13 bases, 9 bases remained unmatched. Germline assignment: CDR1 SGHTA and CDR2 FQGNSA. This CDR3 contains 14 residues. CDR3 DNA sequence: TGTGCCAGCAGCACGCGGACAGGGGACGGGCCCCTCCACTTT. Translating it yields CASSTRTGDGPLHF.

This chain uses TRBV19 with TRBJ1-6, with 7 bases aligning to TRBD1. The V gene end was trimmed by 3 bases and the J gene end by 9 bases; junction bases not matched to a gene: 8. The CDR3 sequence is 15 residues long. Germline loops: CDR1 LNHDA, CDR2 SQIVND (reference sequence). Written as DNA, the CDR3 is TGTGCCAGTAGTATTGACAACAGGGGTCGTTCACCCCTCCACTTT. It specifies CASSIDNRGRSPLHF.